This is a list of T cell receptor beta chains from one sample in a study of cytotoxic CD8 clonotypes in ibrutinib-treated CLL. TCRdb's copy holds only in-frame clones and misses some; the assay was immunoSEQ multiplex PCR. The sample holds tens of thousands of clones; roughly 69% are singletons and the top ten take roughly 14%. Specimen: PBMCs, collected after 12 months of ibrutinib treatment. These receptors came from a human donor with chronic lymphocytic leukemia. Each CDR3 is given with its conserved first and last residue. The D gene is left open where the match is weak. The listing skips clone size in some rows; elsewhere it reads once, few, many or a size class.

NA	TRBV10-1	TRBJ1-1	few	CASSESGTTEAFF	TGCGCCAGCAGTGAGTCAGGGACCACTGAAGCTTTCTTT
NA	TRBV21-1	TRBJ2-1	NA	CASSKEYGSEGEQFF	TGTGCCAGCAGCAAAGAATACGGGAGCGAGGGTGAGCAGTTCTTC
NA	TRBV6-1	TRBJ1-5	NA	CASTDHRNQPQHF	TGTGCCAGCACTGACCATCGGAATCAGCCCCAGCATTTT
TRBD1	TRBV18	TRBJ1-2	NA	CASSPPLGQGDRDGYTF	TGTGCCAGCTCACCACCACTCGGACAGGGTGATCGCGATGGCTACACCTTC
NA	TRBV14	TRBJ2-7	NA	CASSQDLAPSAEQYF	TGTGCCAGCAGCCAAGATCTAGCGCCTTCGGCCGAGCAGTACTTC
TRBD2	TRBV5-5	TRBJ2-1	NA	CASSRERGSYNEQFF	TGTGCCAGCAGTCGTGAGCGGGGCTCCTACAATGAGCAGTTCTTC
NA	TRBV6-1	TRBJ2-3	NA	CASSESGGQGTDTQYF	TGTGCCAGCAGTGAATCGGGCGGCCAAGGGACAGATACGCAGTATTTT
TRBD2	TRBV27	TRBJ2-1	NA	CASSSRTSGRDEQFF	TGTGCCAGCAGTTCTCGGACTAGCGGGAGGGACGAGCAGTTCTTC
TRBD2	TRBV18	TRBJ2-7	NA	CASSDRPPSGYYEQYF	TGTGCCAGCTCCGACCGTCCGCCTAGCGGATACTACGAGCAGTACTTC
NA	TRBV19	TRBJ1-5	NA	CASSIDFAGYSNQPQHF	TGTGCCAGTAGTATAGATTTCGCCGGCTATAGCAATCAGCCCCAGCATTTT
TRBD2	TRBV5-1	TRBJ2-2	NA	CASSPSVAGGPDTGELFF	TGCGCCAGCAGCCCCTCGGTAGCGGGAGGGCCTGACACCGGGGAGCTGTTTTTT
NA	TRBV19	TRBJ2-4	NA	CASSNGGGNIQYF	TGTGCCAGTAGTAATGGGGGTGGGAACATTCAGTACTTC
NA	TRBV4-2	TRBJ2-7	few	CASSQDLNPEEQYF	TGTGCCAGCAGCCAAGACTTGAACCCCGAGGAGCAGTACTTC
TRBD1	TRBV18	TRBJ2-1	NA	CASSSRPGQGAGEQFF	TGTGCCAGCTCATCACGACCGGGACAGGGGGCAGGTGAGCAGTTCTTC
TRBD1	TRBV19	TRBJ1-4	many	CASRTGDSNEKLFF	TGTGCCAGTAGGACAGGGGATTCTAATGAAAAACTGTTTTTT
NA	TRBV19	TRBJ1-1	NA	CASSSLQGFMNTEAFF	TGTGCCAGTAGTAGTCTTCAGGGGTTCATGAACACTGAAGCTTTCTTT
TRBD2	TRBV2	TRBJ2-1	once	CATGGAGGLNEQFF	TGTGCCACCGGCGGGGCGGGAGGGCTGAATGAGCAGTTCTTC
TRBD2	TRBV5-8	TRBJ2-7	once	CASTNGRDPYEQYF	TGTGCCAGCACCAACGGGAGGGACCCCTACGAGCAGTACTTC
NA	TRBV9	TRBJ1-2	NA	CASSPSDYGYTF	TGTGCCAGCAGCCCTTCTGACTATGGCTACACCTTC
NA	TRBV9	TRBJ1-2	few	CASSVAGTPDGYTF	TGTGCCAGCAGCGTAGCTGGGACACCGGATGGCTACACCTTC
NA	TRBV23-1	TRBJ2-3	NA	CASSQSLIARGQSTDTQYF	TGCGCCAGCAGTCAATCCCTCATCGCACGTGGCCAGAGCACAGATACGCAGTATTTT
TRBD1	TRBV7-3	TRBJ2-3	NA	CASSLFPWDRAGSDTQYF	TGTGCCAGCAGCTTATTCCCCTGGGACAGGGCAGGATCAGATACGCAGTATTTT